This TCR beta chain comes out of a study of T-cell reconstitution after alpha-beta-depleted transplantation in children. Study-level points and caveats: Some patients owed their high day-60 TCRbeta diversity to surviving recipient T cells and thymic progenitors. At one year after transplant, newly produced T cells mostly accounted for T-cell counts and diversity. Alpha-beta T cells present about two months after transplant were reported to originate from several hundred expanded graft clones.

It was with unique molecular identifiers that the TCRbeta library was prepared. One entry per CDR3 protein results from TCRdb running MiXCR on the PCR reads. The data contain a few hundred thousand distinct CDR3 sequences, around 10% of them singletons. The CDR3 length is 12 residues. The V gene lost 8 bases and the J gene lost 5 bases, with 12 bases spanning the gap. Germline V CDR1 and CDR2: MDHEN, SYDVKM. In this sample, this clonotype turned up many times. What it binds is unknown. The sequence came from a boy under two years old with acute myeloid leukemia, due to receive a stem cell transplant. This chain joins TRBV28 and TRBJ2-5, with D hard to call. The specimen comprised PBMCs, sampled before TCRalphabeta/CD19-depleted stem cell transplant. The CDR3 spells CASSPVGETQYF. CDR3 nucleotide sequence: TGTGCCAGCTCACCAGTAGGGGAGACCCAGTACTTC. Complete variable domain (other parts from reference TRBV28 and TRBJ2-5): DVKVTQSSRYLVKRTGEKVFLECVQDMDHENMFWYRQDPGLGLRLIYFSYDVKMKEKGDIPEGYSVSREKKERFSLILESASTNQTSMYLCASSPVGETQYFGPGTRLLVL.